The clone carrying this TCR beta chain appeared many times. Trimming pared 4 bases from V and 0 bases from J, leaving 12 bases between. The CDR3 consists of 15 residues. Germline V gene sequence: CDR1 SEHNR, CDR2 FQNEAQ (reference sequence). The record originates from a study of T cells in Graves' hyperthyroidism and ophthalmopathy. RNA transcripts were the template for amplifying TCR beta CDR3 regions. The HTBI set primed first-round TCR CDR3 RT-PCR. Each CDR3 protein is one row after TCRdb ran MiXCR on the multiplex PCR reads. Found here are hundreds of thousands of distinct CDR3 sequences, 18% of them singletons; the top ten hold approximately 16%.

What was sequenced was blood. This chain links TRBV7-9 with TRBJ1-2, with D possibly TRBD1 on 6 matching bases. The sequence was obtained from a woman aged 50 to 60 with Graves' hyperthyroidism that later progressed to Graves' ophthalmopathy. The CDR3 DNA reads as TGTGCCAGCAGCTCCCCAGGGGAAGCTAACTATGGCTACACCTTC. Encoded protein: CASSSPGEANYGYTF.